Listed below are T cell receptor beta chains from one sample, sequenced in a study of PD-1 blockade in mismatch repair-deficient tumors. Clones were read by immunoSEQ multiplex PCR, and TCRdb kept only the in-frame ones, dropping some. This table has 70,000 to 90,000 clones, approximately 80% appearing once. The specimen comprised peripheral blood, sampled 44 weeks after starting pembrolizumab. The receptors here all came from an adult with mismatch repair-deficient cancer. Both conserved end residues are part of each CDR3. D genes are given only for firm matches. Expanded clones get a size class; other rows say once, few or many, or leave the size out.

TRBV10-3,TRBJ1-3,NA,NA,CAILTGADVSGNTIYF,TGTGCCATACTAACGGGGGCAGATGTCTCTGGAAACACCATATATTTT
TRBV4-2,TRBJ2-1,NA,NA,CASSQEDSYNEQFF,TGTGCCAGCAGCCAAGAGGACAGCTACAATGAGCAGTTCTTC
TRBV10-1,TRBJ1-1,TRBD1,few,CASSRTGGTEAFF,TGCGCCAGCAGCAGAACAGGGGGCACTGAAGCTTTCTTT
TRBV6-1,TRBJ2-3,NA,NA,CASSVRARGDTQYF,TGTGCCAGCAGTGTGAGGGCTAGAGGAGATACGCAGTATTTT
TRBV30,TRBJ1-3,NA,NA,CAWSGTLSGNTIYF,TGTGCCTGGAGTGGGACTCTTTCTGGAAACACCATATATTTT
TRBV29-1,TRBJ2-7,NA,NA,CSVEESGDYEQYF,TGCAGCGTTGAAGAATCAGGGGACTACGAGCAGTACTTC
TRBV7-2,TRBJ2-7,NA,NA,CASSLTGSINEQYF,TGTGCCAGCAGCTTAACCGGGAGCATCAACGAGCAGTACTTC
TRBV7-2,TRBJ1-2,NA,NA,CASSKGGYYGYTF,TGTGCCAGCTCAAAGGGGGGCTACTATGGCTACACCTTC
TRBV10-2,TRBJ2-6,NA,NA,CASSEGAGANVLTF,TGCGCCAGCAGTGAGGGCGCTGGGGCCAACGTCCTGACTTTC
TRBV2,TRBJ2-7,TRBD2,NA,CATREGGSYEQYF,TGTGCCACAAGGGAGGGTGGCTCCTACGAGCAGTACTTC
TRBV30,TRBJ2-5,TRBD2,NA,CAWSPSGSFVKTQYF,TGTGCCTGGAGTCCAAGCGGGAGTTTCGTAAAGACCCAGTACTTC
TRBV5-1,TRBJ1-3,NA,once,CASSLAGISGNTIYF,TGCGCCAGCAGCTTGGCTGGGATATCTGGAAACACCATATATTTT
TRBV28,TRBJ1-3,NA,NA,CASRRQGFGNTIYF,TGTGCCAGCAGACGTCAGGGCTTTGGAAACACCATATATTTT
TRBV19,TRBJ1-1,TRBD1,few,CASSFQGAEAFF,TGTGCCAGTAGTTTCCAGGGGGCTGAAGCTTTCTTT
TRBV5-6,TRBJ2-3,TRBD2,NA,CASSGGGTQYF,TGTGCCAGCAGCGGGGGAGGGACGCAGTATTTT
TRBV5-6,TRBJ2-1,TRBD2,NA,CASRATGRSSYNEQFF,TGTGCCAGCCGCGCTACCGGGAGGAGCTCCTACAATGAGCAGTTCTTC
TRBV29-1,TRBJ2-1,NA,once,CSVESSPMDNEQFF,TGCAGCGTTGAGAGTAGTCCCATGGACAATGAGCAGTTCTTC
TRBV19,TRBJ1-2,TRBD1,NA,CASSIGYRGDYGYTF,TGTGCCAGTAGTATAGGCTACAGGGGCGACTATGGCTACACCTTC
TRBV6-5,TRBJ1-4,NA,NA,CASRPSGAGDGKLFF,TGTGCCAGCAGACCCAGCGGGGCAGGGGATGGGAAACTGTTTTTT
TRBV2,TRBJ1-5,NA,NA,CASTATGLSGQPQHF,TGTGCCAGCACCGCTACAGGGCTCTCCGGTCAGCCCCAGCATTTT
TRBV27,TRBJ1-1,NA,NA,CASSLSTGQNTEAFF,TGTGCCAGCAGTTTATCGACAGGCCAGAACACTGAAGCTTTCTTT
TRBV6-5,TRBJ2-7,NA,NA,CASSTPNYEQYF,TGTGCCAGCAGTACTCCAAACTACGAGCAGTACTTC
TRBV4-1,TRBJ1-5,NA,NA,CASSQDRTAYSNQPQHF,TGCGCCAGCAGCCAAGATAGAACAGCTTATAGCAATCAGCCCCAGCATTTT
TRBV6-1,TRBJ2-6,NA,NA,CASSESMISGANVLTF,TGTGCCAGCAGTGAAAGCATGATCTCTGGGGCCAACGTCCTGACTTTC
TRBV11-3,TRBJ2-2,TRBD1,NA,CASSRDRSNTGELFF,TGTGCCAGCAGCCGGGACAGATCGAACACCGGGGAGCTGTTTTTT
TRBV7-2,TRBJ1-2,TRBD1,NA,CASSLTAGGVYGYTF,TGTGCCAGCAGCTTGACGGCAGGGGGCGTCTATGGCTACACCTTC
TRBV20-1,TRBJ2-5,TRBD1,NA,CSATPGTGGYF,TGCAGTGCTACCCCCGGGACAGGGGGTTACTTC
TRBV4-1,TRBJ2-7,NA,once,CASSQLLASEQYF,TGCGCCAGCAGCCAATTACTAGCCTCCGAGCAGTACTTC
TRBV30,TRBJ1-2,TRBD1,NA,CASGDSLYGYTF,TGTGCCAGCGGGGACAGCCTTTATGGCTACACCTTC
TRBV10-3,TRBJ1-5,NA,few,CAISASSGQPQHF,TGTGCCATCAGTGCTTCGTCAGGTCAGCCCCAGCATTTT
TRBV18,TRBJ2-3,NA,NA,CASSPLELGSTDTQYF,TGTGCCAGCTCACCACTTGAACTAGGTAGCACAGATACGCAGTATTTT
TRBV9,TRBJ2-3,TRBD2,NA,CASSVAVGLSTDTQYF,TGTGCCAGCAGCGTAGCTGTGGGACTAAGCACAGATACGCAGTATTTT
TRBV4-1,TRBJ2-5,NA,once,CASSQPFRRGPETQYF,TGCGCCAGCAGCCAACCCTTTCGGAGGGGCCCGGAGACCCAGTACTTC
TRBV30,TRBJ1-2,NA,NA,CAWNLNYGYTF,TGTGCCTGGAATCTGAACTATGGCTACACCTTC
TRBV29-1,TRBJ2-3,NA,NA,CSASTNTQYF,TGCAGCGCTAGCACAAATACGCAGTATTTT
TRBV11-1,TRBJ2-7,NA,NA,CASSPALTKQYF,TGTGCCAGCAGCCCTGCCCTCACAAAGCAGTACTTC
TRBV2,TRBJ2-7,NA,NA,CASSSDQNYEQYF,TGTGCCAGCAGTTCAGACCAAAACTACGAGCAGTACTTC
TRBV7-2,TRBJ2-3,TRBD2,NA,CASSLGLTSGSTDTQYF,TGTGCCAGCAGCTTAGGGCTGACTAGCGGGAGCACAGATACGCAGTATTTT
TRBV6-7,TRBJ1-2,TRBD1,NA,CASSYSIGDRATRLLSGYTF,TGTGCCAGCAGTTACTCCATCGGGGACAGGGCAACCCGTCTCCTTAGCGGCTACACCTTC
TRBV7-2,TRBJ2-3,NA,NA,CASSLSTDTQYF,TGTGCCAGCAGCTTAAGCACAGATACGCAGTATTTT
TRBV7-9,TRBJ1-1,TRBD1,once,CASSTRDRNTEAFF,TGTGCCAGCAGCACCCGGGACAGAAACACTGAAGCTTTCTTT